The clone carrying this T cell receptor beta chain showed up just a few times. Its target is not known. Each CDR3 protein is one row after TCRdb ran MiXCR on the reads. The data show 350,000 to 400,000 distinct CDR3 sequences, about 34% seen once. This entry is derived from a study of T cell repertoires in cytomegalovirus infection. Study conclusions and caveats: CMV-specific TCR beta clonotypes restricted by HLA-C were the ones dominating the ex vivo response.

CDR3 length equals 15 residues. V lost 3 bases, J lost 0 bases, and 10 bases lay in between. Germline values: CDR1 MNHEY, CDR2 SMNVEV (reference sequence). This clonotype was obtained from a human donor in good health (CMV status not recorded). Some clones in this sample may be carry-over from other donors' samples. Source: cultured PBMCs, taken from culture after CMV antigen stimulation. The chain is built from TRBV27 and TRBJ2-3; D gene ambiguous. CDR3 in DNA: TGTGCCAGCAGTTTGGCAAGACCTAGCACAGATACGCAGTATTTT. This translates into CASSLARPSTDTQYF.